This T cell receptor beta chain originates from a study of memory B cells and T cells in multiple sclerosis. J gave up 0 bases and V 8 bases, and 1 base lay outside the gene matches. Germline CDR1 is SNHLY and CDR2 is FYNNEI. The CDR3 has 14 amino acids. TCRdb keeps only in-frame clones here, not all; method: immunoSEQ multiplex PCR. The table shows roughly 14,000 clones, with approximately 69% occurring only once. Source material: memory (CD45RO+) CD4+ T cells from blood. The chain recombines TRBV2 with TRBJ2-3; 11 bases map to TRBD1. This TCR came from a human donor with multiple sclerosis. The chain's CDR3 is CASGTGGSTDTQYF. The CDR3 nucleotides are TGTGCCAGCGGGACAGGGGGTAGCACAGATACGCAGTATTTT.